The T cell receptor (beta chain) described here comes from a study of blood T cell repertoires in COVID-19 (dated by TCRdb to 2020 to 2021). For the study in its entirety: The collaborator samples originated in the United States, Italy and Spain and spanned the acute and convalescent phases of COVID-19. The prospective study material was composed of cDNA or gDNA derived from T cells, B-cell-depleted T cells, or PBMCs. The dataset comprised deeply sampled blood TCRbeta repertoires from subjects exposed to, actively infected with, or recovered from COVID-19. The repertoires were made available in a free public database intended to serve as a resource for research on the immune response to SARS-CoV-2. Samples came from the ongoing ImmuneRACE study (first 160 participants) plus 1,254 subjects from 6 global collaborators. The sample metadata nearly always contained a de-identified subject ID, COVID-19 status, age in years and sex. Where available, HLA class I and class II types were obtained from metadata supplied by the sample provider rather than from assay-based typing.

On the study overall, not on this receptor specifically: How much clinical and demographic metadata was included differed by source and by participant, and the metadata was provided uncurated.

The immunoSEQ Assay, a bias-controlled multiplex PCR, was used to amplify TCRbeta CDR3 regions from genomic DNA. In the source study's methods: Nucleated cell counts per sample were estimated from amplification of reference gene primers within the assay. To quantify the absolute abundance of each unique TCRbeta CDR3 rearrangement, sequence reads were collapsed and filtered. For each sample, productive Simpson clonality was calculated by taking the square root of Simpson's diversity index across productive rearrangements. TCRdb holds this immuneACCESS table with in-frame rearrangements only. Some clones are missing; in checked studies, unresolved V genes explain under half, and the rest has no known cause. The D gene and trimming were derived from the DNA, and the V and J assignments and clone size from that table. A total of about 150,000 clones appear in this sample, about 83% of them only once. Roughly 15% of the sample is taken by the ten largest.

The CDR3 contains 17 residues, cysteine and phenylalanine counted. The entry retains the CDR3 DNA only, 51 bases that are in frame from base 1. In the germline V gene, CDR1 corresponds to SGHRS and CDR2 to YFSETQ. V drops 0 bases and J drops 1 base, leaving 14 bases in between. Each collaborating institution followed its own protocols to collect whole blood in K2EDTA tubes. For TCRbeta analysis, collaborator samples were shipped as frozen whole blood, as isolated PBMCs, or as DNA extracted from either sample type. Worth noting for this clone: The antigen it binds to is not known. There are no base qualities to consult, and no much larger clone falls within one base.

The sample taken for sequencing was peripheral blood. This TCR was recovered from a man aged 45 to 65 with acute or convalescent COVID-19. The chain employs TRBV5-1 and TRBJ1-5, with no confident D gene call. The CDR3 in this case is CASSLEEGQSSNQPQHF. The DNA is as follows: TGCGCCAGCAGCTTGGAAGAGGGCCAATCGAGCAATCAGCCCCAGCATTTT.